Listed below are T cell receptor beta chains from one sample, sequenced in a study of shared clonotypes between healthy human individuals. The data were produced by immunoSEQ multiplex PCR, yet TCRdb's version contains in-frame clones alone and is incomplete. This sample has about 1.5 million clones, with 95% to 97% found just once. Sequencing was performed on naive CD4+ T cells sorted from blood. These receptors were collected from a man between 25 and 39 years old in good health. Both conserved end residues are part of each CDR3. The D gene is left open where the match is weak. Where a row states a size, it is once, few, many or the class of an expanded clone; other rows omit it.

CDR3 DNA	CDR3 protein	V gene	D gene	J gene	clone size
TGTGCCAGCAGCTTACTAGCGGGAGCTGATACGCAGTATTTT	CASSLLAGADTQYF	TRBV5-7	TRBD2	TRBJ2-3	NA
TGTGCCAGTAGTCCCGGACAGGGGAGTGAAAAACTGTTTTTT	CASSPGQGSEKLFF	TRBV19	TRBD1	TRBJ1-4	NA
TGTGCCAGCAGTTTAGAGGAGACTCGCCCCCATGAGCAGTTCTTC	CASSLEETRPHEQFF	TRBV27	NA	TRBJ2-1	NA
TGTGCCAGCAGCTTACTGACAGGGGGCAACACCGGGGAGCTGTTTTTT	CASSLLTGGNTGELFF	TRBV9	TRBD1	TRBJ2-2	NA
TGTGCTAGCGGTACCTCCTACGAGCAGTACTTC	CASGTSYEQYF	TRBV19	NA	TRBJ2-7	NA
TGTGCCAGCAGAAAGGGGGGAGGCCGGACCGGGGAGCTGTTTTTT	CASRKGGGRTGELFF	TRBV28	NA	TRBJ2-2	NA
TGTGCTAGTGGTTTGGTACGCTGGCTGGCTAGCGGGAGCTACGAGCAGTACTTC	CASGLVRWLASGSYEQYF	TRBV12-5	TRBD2	TRBJ2-7	once
TGTGCCAGCTCACCAATTAGCGGGGTAACCAAAAACATTCAGTACTTC	CASSPISGVTKNIQYF	TRBV18	TRBD2	TRBJ2-4	NA
TGTGCCATCAGTGGGCTAGCGGGAGGGGATACGCAGTATTTT	CAISGLAGGDTQYF	TRBV10-3	TRBD2	TRBJ2-3	NA
TGTGCCAGCAGCCCAGGACTAGGTGAGACCCAGTACTTC	CASSPGLGETQYF	TRBV9	TRBD2	TRBJ2-5	NA